The present T cell receptor beta chain was sequenced within a study of blood T cell repertoires in COVID-19. Study summary: Sites in the United States, Italy and Spain provided acute and convalescent COVID-19 samples. T cells, B-cell-depleted T cells, or PBMCs provided the cDNA or gDNA that served as material.

This CDR3 contains 17 residues. V was trimmed by 0 bases and J by 4 bases, leaving 19 bases between them. Germline V gene sequence: CDR1 SGHRS, CDR2 YFSETQ. Produced via immunoSEQ multiplex PCR; TCRdb's table is partial and in-frame only. The table records about 33,000 clones, over 90% of them present only once. This clonotype was sampled from a male donor with active COVID-19. Sequenced input: peripheral blood. The gene calls are TRBV5-1 and TRBJ1-1; a weak D match, TRBD1 (6 bases). The CDR3 protein is CASSLAQGGGVGTEAFF. CDR3 bases: TGCGCCAGCAGCTTGGCTCAAGGGGGAGGGGTGGGCACTGAAGCTTTCTTT.